The clone carrying this TCR beta chain has a single count. Its antigen is as yet unknown. The PCR used 60 Vbeta and 13 Jbeta primers. Libraries were prepared by immunoSEQ multiplex PCR; TCRdb keeps only in-frame clonotypes and omits some of them. The sample records some 83,000 clones, less than 85% being singletons. This sample is drawn from a study of cytomegalovirus exposure and HLA in healthy donors. General study points: The authors confirmed in vitro that three CMV-associated chains were specific for CMV antigens. TCR beta chain V- and J-gene trimming was linked, in a later analysis, to a missense variant in DCLRE1C.

Unrecorded immune exposure was likely among donors, who were nominally healthy when sampled. The TCR sequence derives from a man aged 60 to 75 in good health and CMV-seronegative. Sequencing was performed on PBMCs.

CDR3 amino acids: CSVDRGSPLHF. CDR3 coding DNA: TGCAGTGTCGACCGCGGGTCACCCCTCCACTTT. The V and J genes are TRBV20-1 and TRBJ1-6; D uncertain. Between the trimmed V and J ends, which lost 7 bases and 10 bases, there was a span of 11 bases. Germline CDR1 DFQATT, CDR2 SNEGSKA (reference sequence). This CDR3 is built from 11 residues.